The 18 T cell receptor beta chains listed next were all sequenced from one sample in a study of blood T cells in healthy people across ages. Primers used in a second PCR of about 6 to 11 cycles were a sample-barcoded 5' primer and a J-beta primer mix. TCRdb re-called the 5' RACE reads through MiXCR, storing one row per CDR3 protein. This table has some 940,000 distinct CDR3 sequences, almost 30% appearing once. This same sample was also taken into another study, of T cells of mothers and their children.

The sample consisted of blood. The origin of the receptors is a woman between 40 and 55 years old in good health.

This clonotype was picked up many times. Germline is not matched at one junction end, which may reflect a read error. The chain employs TRBV28 and TRBJ2-7, with 7 positions matching TRBD2. From germline, CDR1 is MDHEN and CDR2 SYDVKM. CDR3 length equals 15 residues. The CDR3 nucleotides read TGTGCCAGCAGAAGATACGGGGGGAGCTCCTGCGAGCAGTACTTC. Protein product: CASRRYGGSSCEQYF.

This clonotype was observed many times. The rearrangement uses TRBV6-6 and TRBJ2-7; 11 positions agree with TRBD1. Germline lookup yields CDR1 MNHNY and CDR2 SVGAGI (reference sequence). The junction had 8 bases not matched to a gene; V was cut back by 6 bases and J by 7 bases. The CDR3 is made up of 14 amino acids. CDR3 sequence (DNA): TGTGCCAGCAGACCCGGACAGGGGGCGGAGGAGCAGTACTTC. Translating gives CASRPGQGAEEQYF.

This clonotype was detected a few times. This sequence joins TRBV7-2 and TRBJ2-7; weak D call: TRBD1 (6 bases). Trimming cost V 5 bases and J 4 bases, with 15 bases left between them. The germline gives CDR1 SGHTA, CDR2 FQGNSA. This CDR3 has 14 amino acids. The CDR3 is CASSPRTVGYEQYF. In DNA form, the CDR3 reads TGTGCCAGCAGCCCTCGGACAGTAGGGTACGAGCAGTACTTC.

The chain links TRBV6-2 or TRBV6-3 to TRBJ1-5, with D unresolved. Germline lookup yields CDR1 MNHEY and CDR2 SVGEGT. The CDR3 is 16 residues long. The V end lost 0 bases, the J end lost 1 base, and 10 bases lay between the germline ends. The DNA for the CDR3 is TGTGCCAGCAGTTACTCGAGCCCTGGGAGCAATCAGCCCCAGCATTTT. It is translated as CASSYSSPGSNQPQHF.

This clonotype was picked up many times. J is TRBJ2-7 and V is TRBV27; maybe TRBD1 (6 bases). This CDR3 spans 14 amino acids. Germline lookup yields CDR1 MNHEY and CDR2 SMNVEV (reference sequence). V was pared by 5 bases and J by 0 bases, with 11 bases between. Here the CDR3 reads CASSDRDTSYEQYF. The CDR3, as DNA: TGTGCCAGCAGTGATCGGGACACCTCCTACGAGCAGTACTTC.

The chain carries TRBV12-3 or TRBV12-4 and TRBJ2-3, with 8 bases identical to TRBD1. The CDR3 sequence is 14 residues long. V shed 7 bases, J shed 5 bases, and the junction held 8 bases outside the gene matches. The CDR3 spells CASNNDRGGDTQYF. The CDR3, as DNA: TGTGCCAGCAACAATGACAGGGGAGGAGATACGCAGTATTTT.

This clonotype was recorded a few times. CDR3 coding DNA: TGTGCCAGCAGTTACTTGGGCTCTATCACAGATACGCAGTATTTT. This codes for CASSYLGSITDTQYF. The genes are TRBV6-2 or TRBV6-3 and TRBJ2-3; D remains ambiguous. Trimming took off 1 base at V and 2 bases at J, with 10 bases between the two ends. CDR1 MNHEY and CDR2 SVGEGT come from the germline V gene. This CDR3 spans 15 amino acids.

There are a few counts of this clonotype. The chain is built from TRBV4-1 and TRBJ1-4, with D maybe TRBD1 (5 bases). Germline V gene data show CDR1 as MGHRA and CDR2 as YSYEKL. Between the trimmed V and J ends, which lost 6 bases and 0 bases, there was a span of 14 bases. This CDR3 region has 16 residues. The CDR3 loop is CASSPRVGATNEKLFF. The CDR3 DNA reads as TGCGCCAGCAGTCCCAGGGTAGGGGCAACTAATGAAAAACTGTTTTTT.

In this sample, this clonotype turned up many times. This chain connects TRBV27 to TRBJ2-4; D may correspond to TRBD1 or TRBD2 (5 bases each). This CDR3 comprises 14 residues. The germline V gene has CDR1 MNHEY and CDR2 SMNVEV (reference sequence). V was shortened by 5 bases and J by 9 bases, with 17 bases between the two germline ends. The CDR3 here is CASSLRAGTPIQYF. DNA of the CDR3: TGTGCCAGCAGTCTAAGAGCCGGGACCCCCATTCAGTACTTC.

This clonotype showed up many times. The J gene is TRBJ2-7, the V gene TRBV10-3; D not certain. Germline CDR1 and CDR2: ENHRY and SYGVKD. This CDR3 contains 11 residues. The ends were cut back, 6 bases at V and 2 bases at J, with 5 bases in the middle. CDR3 protein: CAIRTTYEQYF. The CDR3, as DNA: TGTGCCATCAGAACAACCTACGAGCAGTACTTC.

The rearrangement links TRBV7-2 to TRBJ2-3, with 10 bases aligning to TRBD2. The CDR3 loop spans 18 amino acids. CDR1 is SGHTA, CDR2 FQGNSA, per germline. CDR3 in DNA: TGTGACGGCAGCTTAGCCTCTAGCGGGGGACGTAGCACAGATACGCAGTATTTT. This encodes CDGSLASSGGRSTDTQYF.

The sample holds a few counts of this clonotype. The rearrangement uses TRBV9 and TRBJ2-3, with D perhaps TRBD1 (6 bases). The CDR3 contains 14 residues. Trimming cost V 1 base and J 5 bases, with 11 bases left between them. In germline, CDR1 is SGDLS, CDR2 YYNGEE. The CDR3: CASSVLGAQDTQYF. Written as DNA, the CDR3 is TGTGCCAGCAGCGTACTGGGGGCGCAAGATACGCAGTATTTT.

V and J are TRBV10-3 and TRBJ1-1; 8 nucleotides match TRBD1. Germline V gene sequence: CDR1 ENHRY, CDR2 SYGVKD. Trimming at V came to 10 bases and at J to 0 bases, leaving 7 bases not matched to a gene. CDR3 length: 14 residues. CDR3 loop: CATRTGNMNTEAFF. CDR3 sequence (DNA): TGTGCCACCAGGACAGGGAATATGAACACTGAAGCTTTCTTT.

As regards this clonotype: A much larger clone is a single base away; this may be a read error. The chain recombines TRBV7-8 with TRBJ2-4; 8 nucleotides line up with TRBD1. The J call is in doubt because the DNA end fits TRBJ2-7 better. There are 19 residues in the CDR3. Germline V gene lookup returns CDR1 SGHVS and CDR2 FQNEAQ. The CDR3: CASSLVRGSGQGRKNEQYF. The CDR3 DNA sequence: TGTGCCAGCAGCTTAGTTCGGGGCAGTGGACAGGGAAGAAAGAACGAGCAGTACTTC.

This clonotype showed up just a few times. This chain uses TRBV7-9 with TRBJ2-7; D may correspond to TRBD1 or TRBD2 (5 bases each). The CDR3 has 14 amino acids. V gave up 5 bases and J gave up 0 bases, with 11 bases separating them. Germline CDR1 is SEHNR and CDR2 is FQNEAQ (reference sequence). The CDR3 DNA reads TGTGCCAGCAGCCAATGGGACGGCTCCTACGAGCAGTACTTC. Protein sequence: CASSQWDGSYEQYF.

The chain combines TRBV20-1 with TRBJ2-7; D is ambiguous. CDR1 is DFQATT and CDR2 is SNEGSKA in the germline V gene (reference sequence). The CDR3 is 14 amino acids. CDR3 loop: CRAHDPDGPYEQYF. The CDR3 region has the DNA TGCAGAGCCCACGACCCGGACGGTCCCTACGAGCAGTACTTC.

The J gene is TRBJ1-1, the V gene TRBV20-1; the match to TRBD1 covers 7 bases. This CDR3 is built from 14 residues. J lost 1 base, V lost 5 bases, and 7 bases had no gene match. Germline CDR1 reads DFQATT; CDR2 reads SNEGSKA (reference sequence). Here the CDR3 DNA reads TGCAGTGCTGACCGACAGGGCTCGAACACTGAAGCTTTCTTT. Protein sequence: CSADRQGSNTEAFF.

This clonotype was detected ten times or more. The V call is TRBV15, the J call TRBJ2-5; D is unclear. The germline CDR1 and CDR2 sequences are LNHNV and YYDKDF (reference sequence). V lost 2 bases and J lost 5, with 6 bases in between. The CDR3 totals 12 residues. CDR3 sequence (DNA): TGTGCCACCAGCAGAACCGGCGAGACCCAGTACTTC. It translates to CATSRTGETQYF.